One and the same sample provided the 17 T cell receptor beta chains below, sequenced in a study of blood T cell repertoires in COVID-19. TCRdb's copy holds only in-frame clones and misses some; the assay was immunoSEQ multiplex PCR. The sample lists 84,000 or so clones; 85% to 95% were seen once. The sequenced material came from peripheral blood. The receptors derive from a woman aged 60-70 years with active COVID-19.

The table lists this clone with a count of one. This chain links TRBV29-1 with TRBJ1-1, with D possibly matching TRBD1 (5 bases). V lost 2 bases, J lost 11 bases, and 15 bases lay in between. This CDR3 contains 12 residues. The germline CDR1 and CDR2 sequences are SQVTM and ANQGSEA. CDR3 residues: CSVESQGPRAFF. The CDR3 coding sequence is TGCAGCGTTGAATCGCAGGGCCCAAGGGCTTTCTTT.

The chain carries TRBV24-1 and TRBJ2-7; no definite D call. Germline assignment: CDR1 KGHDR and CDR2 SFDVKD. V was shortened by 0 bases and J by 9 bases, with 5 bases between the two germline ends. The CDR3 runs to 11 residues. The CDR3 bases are TGTGCCACCAGTGATTTGGAGTGGCAGTACTTC. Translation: CATSDLEWQYF.

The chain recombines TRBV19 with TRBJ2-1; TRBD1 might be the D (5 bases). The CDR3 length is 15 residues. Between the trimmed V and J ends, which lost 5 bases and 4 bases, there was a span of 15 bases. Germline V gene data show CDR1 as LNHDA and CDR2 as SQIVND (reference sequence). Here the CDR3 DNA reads TGTGCCAGTAGTGTTACAGGTAAACTATACAATGAGCAGTTCTTC. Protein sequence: CASSVTGKLYNEQFF.

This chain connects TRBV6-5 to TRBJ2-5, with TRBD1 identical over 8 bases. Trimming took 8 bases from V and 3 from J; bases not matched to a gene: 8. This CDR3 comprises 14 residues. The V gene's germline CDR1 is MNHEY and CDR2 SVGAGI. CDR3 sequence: CASLRQGRKETQYF. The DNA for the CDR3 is TGTGCCAGCCTGCGACAGGGGCGTAAAGAGACCCAGTACTTC.

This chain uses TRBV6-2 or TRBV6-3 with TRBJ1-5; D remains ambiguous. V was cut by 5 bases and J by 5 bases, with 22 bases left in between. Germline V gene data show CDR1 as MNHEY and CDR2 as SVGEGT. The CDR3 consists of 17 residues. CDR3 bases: TGTGCCAGCAGTACCCTCACACGGGGTGGCTTCGATCAGCCCCAGCATTTT. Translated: CASSTLTRGGFDQPQHF.

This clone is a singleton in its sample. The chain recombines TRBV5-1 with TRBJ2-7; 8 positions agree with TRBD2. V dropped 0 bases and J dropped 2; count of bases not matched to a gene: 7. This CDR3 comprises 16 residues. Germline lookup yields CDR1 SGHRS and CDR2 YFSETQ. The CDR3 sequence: CASSLASGSGAYEQYF. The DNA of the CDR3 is TGCGCCAGCAGCTTGGCCTCGGGTAGCGGGGCCTACGAGCAGTACTTC. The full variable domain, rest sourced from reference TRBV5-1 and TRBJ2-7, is KAGVTQTPRYLIKTRGQQVTLSCSPISGHRSVSWYQQTPGQGLQFLFEYFSETQRNKGNFPGRFSGRQFSNSRSEMNVSTLELGDSALYLCASSLASGSGAYEQYFGPGTRLTVT.

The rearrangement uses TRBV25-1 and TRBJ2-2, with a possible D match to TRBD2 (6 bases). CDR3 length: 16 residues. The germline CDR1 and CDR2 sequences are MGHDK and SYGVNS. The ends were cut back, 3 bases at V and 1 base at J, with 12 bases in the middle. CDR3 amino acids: CASSDPGLKNTGELFF. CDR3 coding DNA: TGTGCCAGCAGTGACCCGGGACTCAAGAACACCGGGGAGCTGTTTTTT. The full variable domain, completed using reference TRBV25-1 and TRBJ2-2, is EADIYQTPRYLVIGTGKKITLECSQTMGHDKMYWYQQDPGMELHLIHYSYGVNSTEKGDLSSESTVSRIRTEHFPLTLESARPSHTSQYLCASSDPGLKNTGELFFGEGSRLTVL.

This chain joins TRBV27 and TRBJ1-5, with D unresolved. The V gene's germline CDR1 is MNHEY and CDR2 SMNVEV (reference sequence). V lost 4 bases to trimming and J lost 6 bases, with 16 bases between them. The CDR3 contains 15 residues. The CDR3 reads CASSSIGGQLQPQHF. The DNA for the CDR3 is TGTGCCAGCAGTTCAATAGGAGGGCAGCTTCAGCCCCAGCATTTT.

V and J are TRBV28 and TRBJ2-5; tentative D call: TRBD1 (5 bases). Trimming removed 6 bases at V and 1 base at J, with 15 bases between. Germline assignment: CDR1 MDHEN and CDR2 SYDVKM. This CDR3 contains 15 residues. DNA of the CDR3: TGTGCCAGCAGGGGTCGGACAAGGTTCCAAGAGACCCAGTACTTC. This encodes CASRGRTRFQETQYF.

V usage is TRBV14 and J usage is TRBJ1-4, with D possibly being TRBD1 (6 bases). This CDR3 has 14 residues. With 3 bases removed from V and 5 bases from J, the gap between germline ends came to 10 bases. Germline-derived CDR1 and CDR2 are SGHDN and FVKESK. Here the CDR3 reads CASSQTTGNEKLFF. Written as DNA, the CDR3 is TGTGCCAGCAGCCAGACGACAGGAAATGAAAAACTGTTTTTT.

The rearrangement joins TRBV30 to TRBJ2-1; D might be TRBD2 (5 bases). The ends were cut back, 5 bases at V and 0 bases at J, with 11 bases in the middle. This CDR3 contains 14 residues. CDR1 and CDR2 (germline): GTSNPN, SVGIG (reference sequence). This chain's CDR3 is CAWQTSSSYNEQFF. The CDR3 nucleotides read TGTGCCTGGCAAACTAGTAGCTCCTACAATGAGCAGTTCTTC. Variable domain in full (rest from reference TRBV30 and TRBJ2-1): SQTIHQWPATLVQPVGSPLSLECTVEGTSNPNLYWYRQAAGRGLQLLFYSVGIGQISSEVPQNLSASRPQDRQFILSSKKLLLSDSGFYLCAWQTSSSYNEQFFGPGTRLTVL.

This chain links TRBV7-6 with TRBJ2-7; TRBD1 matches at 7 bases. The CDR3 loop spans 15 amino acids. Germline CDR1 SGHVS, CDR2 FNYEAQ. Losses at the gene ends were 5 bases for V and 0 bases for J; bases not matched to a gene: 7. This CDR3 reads CASSAAQGSSYEQYF. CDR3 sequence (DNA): TGTGCCAGCAGCGCAGCACAGGGGAGCTCCTACGAGCAGTACTTC.

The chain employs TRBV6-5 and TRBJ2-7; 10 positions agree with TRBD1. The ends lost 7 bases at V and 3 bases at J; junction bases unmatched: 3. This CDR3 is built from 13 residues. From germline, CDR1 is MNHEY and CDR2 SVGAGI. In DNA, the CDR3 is TGTGCCAGCAAACGGGACAGGGGCTACGAGCAGTACTTC. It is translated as CASKRDRGYEQYF.

The CDR3 sequence: CASSLGSSGANVLTF. DNA for the CDR3: TGTGCCAGCAGCCTAGGAAGTTCTGGGGCCAACGTCCTGACTTTC. The rearrangement links TRBV7-3 to TRBJ2-6, with D unresolved. Trimming removed 5 bases at V and 1 base at J, with 9 bases between. The CDR3 has 15 residues. CDR1 is SGHTA and CDR2 is FQGTGA in the germline V gene.

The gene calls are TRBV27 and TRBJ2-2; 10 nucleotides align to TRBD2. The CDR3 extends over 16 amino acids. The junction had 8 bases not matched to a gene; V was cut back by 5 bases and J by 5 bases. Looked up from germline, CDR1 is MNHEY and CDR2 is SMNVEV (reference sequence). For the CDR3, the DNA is TGTGCCAGCAGTAAGGGGTCTAGCGGGGGTACCGGGGAGCTGTTTTTT. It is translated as CASSKGSSGGTGELFF.

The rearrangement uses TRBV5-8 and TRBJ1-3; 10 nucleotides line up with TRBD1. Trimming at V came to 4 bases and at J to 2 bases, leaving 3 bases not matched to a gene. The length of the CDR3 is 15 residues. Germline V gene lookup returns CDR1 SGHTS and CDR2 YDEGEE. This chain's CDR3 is CASSAGQGAGNTIYF. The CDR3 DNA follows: TGTGCCAGCAGCGCTGGACAGGGGGCTGGAAACACCATATATTTT.

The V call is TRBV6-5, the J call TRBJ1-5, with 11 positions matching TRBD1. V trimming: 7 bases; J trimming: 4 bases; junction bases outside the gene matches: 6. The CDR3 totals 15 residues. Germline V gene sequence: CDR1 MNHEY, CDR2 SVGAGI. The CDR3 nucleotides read TGTGCCAGCAAATACCGGGACAGGGGGAATCAGCCCCAGCATTTT. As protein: CASKYRDRGNQPQHF.